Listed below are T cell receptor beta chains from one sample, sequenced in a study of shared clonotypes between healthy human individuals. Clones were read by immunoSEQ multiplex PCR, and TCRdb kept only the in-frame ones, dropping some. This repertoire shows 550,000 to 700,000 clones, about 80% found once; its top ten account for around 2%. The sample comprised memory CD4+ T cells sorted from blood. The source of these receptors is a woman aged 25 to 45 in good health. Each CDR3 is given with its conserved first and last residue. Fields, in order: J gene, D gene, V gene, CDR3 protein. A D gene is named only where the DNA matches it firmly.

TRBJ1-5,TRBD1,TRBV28,CASGQGEWPQHF
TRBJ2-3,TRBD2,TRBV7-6,CASSLQGTSGPDTQYF
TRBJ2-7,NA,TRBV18,CASSPGGSEQYF
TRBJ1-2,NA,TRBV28,CASSPGTGYGYTF
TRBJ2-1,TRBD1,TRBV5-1,CASSLGNPGQGEQFF
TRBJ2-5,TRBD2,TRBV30,CAWLVAGARKQYF
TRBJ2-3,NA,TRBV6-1,CASSGVGLHTQYF
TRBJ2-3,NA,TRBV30,CAWSGAGTSTDTQYF
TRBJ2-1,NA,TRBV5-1,CASSLSSSYNEQFF
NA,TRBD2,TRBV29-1,CSADGSGGYEQYF
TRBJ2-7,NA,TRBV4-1,CASSQAAGGSGEQYF
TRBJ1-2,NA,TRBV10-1,CASSERRNYGYTF
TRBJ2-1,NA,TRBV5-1,CASSLEGWGEQFF
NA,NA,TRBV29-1,CSVGGYEQYF
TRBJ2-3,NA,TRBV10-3,CAISEGRPSDTQYF
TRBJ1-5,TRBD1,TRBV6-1,CASSDSQGIQPQHF
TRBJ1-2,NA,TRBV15,CATSEGRADSYGYTF
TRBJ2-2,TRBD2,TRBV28,CASSSSTSLNTGELFF
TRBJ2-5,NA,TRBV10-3,CAISEGGAESETQYF
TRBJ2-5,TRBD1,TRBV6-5,CASSAGTGQGTQYF
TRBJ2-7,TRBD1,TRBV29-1,CSVVPGQGKYEQYF
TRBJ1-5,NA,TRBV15,CATSTGVGQPQHF
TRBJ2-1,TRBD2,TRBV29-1,CSVNPALAGSYNEQFF
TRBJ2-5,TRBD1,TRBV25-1,CASRGQGVETQYF
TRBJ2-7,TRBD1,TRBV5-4,CASSSSTGGTYEQYF
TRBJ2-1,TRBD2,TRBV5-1,CASSLVSGANNEQFF